This TCR beta chain was captured in a study of molecular identifiers for immune sequencing clone quantification. To note about this clonotype: Mismatch with germline at one junction end may stem from a read error.

Library preparation followed earlier protocols using designated TCR primers. Via MiXCR, TCRdb re-called the PCR reads, giving one row per CDR3 protein. The data show 45,000 to 65,000 distinct CDR3 sequences, roughly 24% seen once. The CDR3 contains 14 residues. Germline V gene sequence: CDR1 LGHNA, CDR2 YSLEER. The source is a human donor in good health. Some libraries in this study had Jurkat cell RNA spiked in. The chain employs TRBV4-3 and TRBJ1-4; 8 bases map to TRBD1. Sequenced: naive CD8+ T cells from blood, with Jurkat cell RNA spiked in. Regarding subset: FACS-sorted CD8+CD4-CCR7+CD45RA+ naive T cells. CDR3 coding DNA: TGCGCCTGCAGCCAAGGGACAGGCTATGAAAAACTGTTTTTT. This translates into CACSQGTGYEKLFF.